This T cell receptor beta chain was profiled in a study of cytomegalovirus exposure and HLA in healthy donors. Each donor was healthy, and each was a bone marrow donor. Comments on this clone: The antigen is not known.

The CDR3 consists of 18 residues. Per germline, CDR1 LGHNA and CDR2 YSLEER. J lost 4 bases, V lost 2 bases, and 8 bases had no gene match. Study results and caveats: Most of the TCR beta V segments (in an earlier analysis) were productive either about 87% or about 30% of the time.

Both 60 Vbeta primers and 13 Jbeta primers went into the PCR. In the authors' workflow: Later reanalysis found approximately 80 million unique TCR beta chains, around 11 million of them shared. The repertoire was sequenced with immunoSEQ multiplex PCR; TCRdb's copy has only in-frame clones and lacks some. V and J calls and clone size are those listed in that table; D and trimming were worked out from the DNA. The repertoire holds approximately 150,000 clones, with about 72% as singletons. The chain links TRBV4-3 to TRBJ2-1, with 13 bases matching TRBD2. Sequences were obtained from PBMCs. The sequence was collected from a man aged 35 to 55 in good health and CMV-seronegative. The CDR3: CASSQQLAGGPIYNEQFF. Written as DNA, the CDR3 is TGCGCCAGCAGCCAACAACTAGCGGGAGGGCCTATTTACAATGAGCAGTTCTTC.